The clone carrying this T cell receptor beta chain was found many times. Its antigen is currently unknown. This sample was taken from a study of breast tumors, draining lymph nodes, adjacent tissues. Study-wide findings and caveats: The lymph node origin of tumor T cells was framed as consistent with a hypothesis, not demonstrated. Luminal-like breast cancer showed significantly greater tumor-nontumor repertoire similarity than basal-like breast cancer did.

With 5 bases removed from V and 4 bases from J, the gap between germline ends came to 8 bases. The CDR3 spans 13 residues. The germline CDR1 and CDR2 sequences are MNHEY and SVGEGT. Via MiXCR, TCRdb re-called the multiplex PCR reads, giving one row per CDR3 protein. The sample includes tens of thousands of distinct CDR3 sequences, approximately 63% of them seen just once. The source of this sequence is a female donor with breast cancer. Some clones in this sample may be carry-over from other donors' samples. Sequencing was done on a sample of breast tumor tissue. The rearrangement uses TRBV6-2 or TRBV6-3 and TRBJ2-2; a possible D gene is TRBD2 (6 bases). The CDR3 DNA reads TGTGCCAGCAGTCACGGGGGCACCGGGGAGCTGTTTTTT. This sequence encodes CASSHGGTGELFF.